These 24 T cell receptor beta chains originate from one sample sequenced in a study of cytomegalovirus exposure and HLA in healthy donors. Amplification used 60 Vbeta primers and 13 Jbeta primers. Data came from immunoSEQ multiplex PCR; TCRdb stores just in-frame clones and leaves some out. The table includes 150,000 to 250,000 clones, 79% detected once. Sequenced input: PBMCs. These receptors were taken from a woman in her thirties in good health and CMV-seropositive.

The CDR3 DNA sequence: TGTGCCAGCAGCTCGGCGACAGGGGTCTACGAGCAGTACTTC. Its translation is CASSSATGVYEQYF. The V and J genes are TRBV7-9 and TRBJ2-7; 8 nucleotides line up with TRBD1. The V segment lost 4 bases and the J segment 3 bases; nucleotides outside the gene matches: 5. Germline CDR1 and CDR2: SEHNR and FQNEAQ (reference sequence). This CDR3 has 14 amino acids.

The chain carries TRBV7-9 and TRBJ2-2, with D possibly TRBD1 on 6 matching bases. CDR1 is SEHNR, CDR2 FQNEAQ, per germline (reference sequence). The CDR3 is 15 residues long. The V and J ends lost 2 bases and 2 bases respectively, with 9 bases between them. CDR3 in DNA: TGTGCCAGCAGCTTAACAGGGCATAACACCGGGGAGCTGTTTTTT. Protein product: CASSLTGHNTGELFF. Full variable domain (missing parts from reference TRBV7-9 and TRBJ2-2): DTGVSQNPRHKITKRGQNVTFRCDPISEHNRLYWYRQTLGQGPEFLTYFQNEAQLEKSRLLSDRFSAERPKGSFSTLEIQRTEQGDSAMYLCASSLTGHNTGELFFGEGSRLTVL.

The V gene is TRBV7-9, the J gene TRBJ2-7; D not certain. This CDR3 contains 13 residues. The germline gives CDR1 SEHNR, CDR2 FQNEAQ (reference sequence). With 8 bases removed from V and 3 bases from J, the gap between germline ends came to 14 bases. The DNA for the CDR3 is TGTGCCAGCCGGTCGAACCCCGACTACGAGCAGTACTTC. Translated: CASRSNPDYEQYF.

The chain couples TRBV5-1 to TRBJ2-7; the match to TRBD1 covers 9 bases. Trimming cost V 3 bases and J 3 bases; bases outside gene matches: 10. Germline lookup yields CDR1 SGHRS and CDR2 YFSETQ. This CDR3 spans 16 amino acids. CDR3 nucleotide sequence: TGCGCCAGCAGCTGGGGGACAGGGAGACTGATCTACGAGCAGTACTTC. It encodes CASSWGTGRLIYEQYF. The whole variable domain, filled in from reference TRBV5-1 and TRBJ2-7, reads KAGVTQTPRYLIKTRGQQVTLSCSPISGHRSVSWYQQTPGQGLQFLFEYFSETQRNKGNFPGRFSGRQFSNSRSEMNVSTLELGDSALYLCASSWGTGRLIYEQYFGPGTRLTVT.

This clone was counted only a few times. This CDR3 is CASSGRDRAYNEQFF. CDR3 DNA: TGTGCCAGTAGCGGCCGGGACAGAGCCTACAATGAGCAGTTCTTC. The V gene is TRBV19, the J gene TRBJ2-1, with 7 bases aligning to TRBD1. Germline lookup yields CDR1 LNHDA and CDR2 SQIVND (reference sequence). The V gene end was trimmed by 6 bases and the J gene end by 2 bases; junction bases not matched to a gene: 7. This CDR3 is 15 amino acids long.

This chain connects TRBV19 to TRBJ2-7; 8 positions match TRBD2. Looked up from germline, CDR1 is LNHDA and CDR2 is SQIVND (reference sequence). V dropped 4 bases and J dropped 5; count of bases not matched to a gene: 7. CDR3 length equals 14 residues. The CDR3 coding sequence is TGTGCCAGTAGTAGCGGGACTAGTAGGCACGAGCAGTACTTC. Amino acids: CASSSGTSRHEQYF.

This clone came up a few times. The chain uses TRBV28 and TRBJ1-1, with TRBD1 identical over 12 bases. CDR1 and CDR2 (germline): MDHEN, SYDVKM. CDR3 length: 15 amino acids. The junction had 6 bases not matched to a gene; V was cut back by 4 bases and J by 6 bases. CDR3 in DNA: TGTGCCAGCAGTTCGGCGGGACAGGGGGCCTCTGAAGCTTTCTTT. It is translated as CASSSAGQGASEAFF. Supplemented by reference TRBV28 and TRBJ1-1, the full variable domain reads DVKVTQSSRYLVKRTGEKVFLECVQDMDHENMFWYRQDPGLGLRLIYFSYDVKMKEKGDIPEGYSVSREKKERFSLILESASTNQTSMYLCASSSAGQGASEAFFGQGTRLTVV.

V usage is TRBV5-5 and J usage is TRBJ1-5; 9 nucleotides agree with TRBD1. V was pared by 0 bases and J by 7 bases, with 14 bases of the junction left unmatched. Germline V gene sequence: CDR1 SGHKS, CDR2 YYEKEE (reference sequence). The CDR3 length is 18 residues. The CDR3 DNA reads TGTGCCAGCAGCTTGGGGTGGTTGGGACAGGGTGATCGGCAGCCCCAGCATTTT. This gives the protein CASSLGWLGQGDRQPQHF.

The chain carries TRBV4-1 and TRBJ2-2; TRBD2 matches 7 bases. Germline V gene sequence: CDR1 MGHRA, CDR2 YSYEKL. V lost 4 bases, J lost 3 bases, and 11 bases stayed unmatched. CDR3 length: 17 residues. CDR3 sequence: CASSLGMGGRYTGELFF. Here the CDR3 DNA reads TGCGCCAGCAGCCTCGGGATGGGCGGGAGATACACCGGGGAGCTGTTTTTT.

In the case of this clone: The DNA is left out, because the CDR3 cannot be placed on it with certainty; the CDR3 is given as TCRdb lists it. The CDR3 reads CASSLQGEPGSCFF. This rearrangement joins TRBV7-6 to TRBJ2-2; TRBD1, the D gene given by the table, was not confirmed from the DNA. The CDR3 region is 14 residues in length, termini included. Germline V lookup: CDR1 SGHVS, CDR2 FNYEAQ.

The chain uses TRBV2 and TRBJ2-1; D is perhaps TRBD1 (6 bases). Germline lookup yields CDR1 SNHLY and CDR2 FYNNEI. The CDR3 has 13 residues. The V gene lost 5 bases and the J gene lost 5 bases, with 10 bases spanning the gap. The CDR3 loop reads CASSFYRDNEQFF. CDR3 sequence (DNA): TGTGCCAGCAGTTTCTACAGGGACAATGAGCAGTTCTTC.

This chain uses TRBV5-8 with TRBJ1-1; 8 bases line up with TRBD1. Looked up from germline, CDR1 is SGHTS and CDR2 is YDEGEE. The ends lost 4 bases at V and 1 base at J; junction bases unmatched: 3. The length of the CDR3 is 14 residues. This CDR3 is CASSRGQGNTEAFF. CDR3 in DNA: TGTGCCAGCAGCCGCGGACAGGGGAACACTGAAGCTTTCTTT.

This clone was counted only a few times. The V call is TRBV11-2, the J call TRBJ2-7, with D perhaps TRBD2 (6 bases). The CDR3 is 16 residues long. Germline V gene data show CDR1 as SGHAT and CDR2 as FQNNGV. V lost 5 bases to trimming and J lost 5 bases, with 22 bases between them. The CDR3 reads CASSTAREPNGHEQYF. CDR3 DNA sequence: TGTGCCAGCAGCACCGCCCGGGAGCCCAACGGGCACGAGCAGTACTTC.

The chain carries TRBV18 and TRBJ2-3; D possibly corresponds to TRBD2 (6 bases). V lost 6 bases and J 2 bases, leaving 12 bases between the germline ends. The CDR3 covers 14 residues. Germline V gene lookup returns CDR1 KGHSH and CDR2 LQKENI. The CDR3 DNA reads TGTGCCAGCTCCGAAGGACTAAACACAGATACGCAGTATTTT. This sequence encodes CASSEGLNTDTQYF.

V is TRBV19 and J is TRBJ2-2; D is unclear. This CDR3 has 12 residues. Trimming removed 10 bases from V and 3 bases from J, with 9 bases in between. Germline V lookup: CDR1 LNHDA, CDR2 SQIVND (reference sequence). The CDR3 coding sequence is TGTGCCACCGAAGACTACACCGGGGAGCTGTTTTTT. This encodes CATEDYTGELFF. Variable domain in full (rest from reference TRBV19 and TRBJ2-2): DGGITQSPKYLFRKEGQNVTLSCEQNLNHDAMYWYRQDPGQGLRLIYYSQIVNDFQKGDIAEGYSVSREKKESFPLTVTSAQKNPTAFYLCATEDYTGELFFGEGSRLTVL.

The chain recombines TRBV9 with TRBJ1-2; 10 bases line up with TRBD1. The trim removed 4 bases at V and 4 bases at J, leaving 7 bases unmatched. The CDR3 loop spans 15 amino acids. Germline V gene lookup returns CDR1 SGDLS and CDR2 YYNGEE. The CDR3 sequence: CASSLTGGSGYGYTF. CDR3 DNA sequence: TGTGCCAGCAGCTTGACAGGGGGCAGCGGCTATGGCTACACCTTC. Full variable domain (rest looked up from reference TRBV9 and TRBJ1-2): DSGVTQTPKHLITATGQRVTLRCSPRSGDLSVYWYQQSLDQGLQFLIQYYNGEERAKGNILERFSAQQFPDLHSELNLSSLELGDSALYFCASSLTGGSGYGYTFGSGTRLTVV.

The chain uses TRBV27 and TRBJ1-1; a possible D gene is TRBD1 (6 bases). V dropped 7 bases and J dropped 10 bases, with 19 bases sitting between them. The germline V gene encodes CDR1 MNHEY and CDR2 SMNVEV (reference sequence). CDR3 length: 13 residues. The CDR3 region is CASTARQGPLAFF. The CDR3 DNA reads TGTGCCAGCACCGCCCGCCAGGGGCCTTTAGCTTTCTTT.

This clone was picked up a small number of times. The chain has TRBV9 and TRBJ2-5, with D possibly being TRBD1 (6 bases). V lost 1 base, J lost 3 bases, and 10 bases lay in between. CDR3 size: 14 residues. The germline gives CDR1 SGDLS, CDR2 YYNGEE. This CDR3 is CASSVRDIEETQYF. DNA of the CDR3: TGTGCCAGCAGCGTACGGGACATTGAAGAGACCCAGTACTTC.

The chain uses TRBV5-1 and TRBJ2-7, with TRBD1 identical over 11 bases. Germline lookup yields CDR1 SGHRS and CDR2 YFSETQ. J lost 3 bases, V lost 2 bases, and 1 base had no gene match. The CDR3 sequence is 14 residues long. The CDR3 is CASSLGTGGYEQYF. CDR3 sequence (DNA): TGCGCCAGCAGCTTAGGGACAGGGGGCTACGAGCAGTACTTC.

This chain uses TRBV9 with TRBJ2-7, with TRBD1 matching over 7 bases. V was clipped by 4 bases and J by 3 bases; unmatched bases: 7. The CDR3 is made up of 14 amino acids. Germline V gives CDR1 SGDLS, CDR2 YYNGEE. CDR3 sequence: CASSRRGQFYEQYF. In DNA, the CDR3 is TGTGCCAGCAGCCGTAGGGGACAGTTCTACGAGCAGTACTTC.

This clone has more than one count but fewer than ten. The J gene is TRBJ1-2, the V gene TRBV4-2, with D hard to call. Deletions cut 1 base from V and 7 bases from J, with 13 bases between. CDR3 length: 14 amino acids. The germline CDR1 and CDR2 sequences are LGHNA and YNFKEQ. The CDR3 loop reads CASSQVYDLAGYTF. In DNA, the CDR3 is TGTGCCAGCAGCCAAGTATATGACTTAGCTGGCTACACCTTC.

The rearrangement links TRBV27 to TRBJ2-7, with 10 bases identical to TRBD2. CDR1 is MNHEY, CDR2 SMNVEV, per germline (reference sequence). There are 15 residues in the CDR3. With 4 bases clipped from V and 5 bases from J, the junction kept 8 bases outside the gene matches. Written as DNA, the CDR3 is TGTGCCAGCAGTTCCCCAGCGGGAGGGCACCACGAGCAGTACTTC. It translates to CASSSPAGGHHEQYF.

V and J are TRBV6-5 and TRBJ2-1, with TRBD2 matching 8 bases. The CDR3 runs to 13 residues. V shed 2 bases and J 9 bases; nucleotides not matched to a gene: 3. From germline, CDR1 is MNHEY and CDR2 SVGAGI. CDR3 nucleotides: TGTGCCAGCAGTTACCGAGCGGGAGCTGAGCAGTTCTTC. Amino acid sequence: CASSYRAGAEQFF.

CDR3 DNA: TGCGCCAGCAGCTTGAGCGGGGCCCCTTACTACGAGCAGTACTTC. It translates to CASSLSGAPYYEQYF. The J gene is TRBJ2-7, the V gene TRBV5-1; 7 bases fit TRBD2. This CDR3 is 15 amino acids long. Per the germline V gene, CDR1 is SGHRS and CDR2 is YFSETQ. Trimming took 1 base from V and 3 from J; bases not matched to a gene: 7.